The T cell receptor (beta chain) described here comes from a study of response to subunit inactivated influenza vaccine. The CDR3 spans 11 residues. Trimming left V 4 bases short and J 8 bases short, with 8 bases between. Via MiXCR, TCRdb re-called the RT-PCR reads, giving one row per CDR3 protein. Of 500,000 to 700,000 distinct CDR3 sequences in the sample, approximately 22% are singletons; the top ten hold approximately 3%. These data are also associated with another study on T cells expressing NK-cell markers. That report notes: The authors generated TCR beta cDNA through 5'RACE template switching with UMIs.

The material sequenced was CD4+ T cells sorted from PBMCs, taken approximately 12 days after vaccination. This sequence originates from a man in his forties or fifties who received an inactivated influenza vaccine. This chain joins TRBV12-3 or TRBV12-4 and TRBJ1-1; D is uncertain. This chain's CDR3 is CASSSGGEAFF. CDR3 DNA: TGTGCCAGCAGTTCTGGCGGCGAAGCTTTCTTT.